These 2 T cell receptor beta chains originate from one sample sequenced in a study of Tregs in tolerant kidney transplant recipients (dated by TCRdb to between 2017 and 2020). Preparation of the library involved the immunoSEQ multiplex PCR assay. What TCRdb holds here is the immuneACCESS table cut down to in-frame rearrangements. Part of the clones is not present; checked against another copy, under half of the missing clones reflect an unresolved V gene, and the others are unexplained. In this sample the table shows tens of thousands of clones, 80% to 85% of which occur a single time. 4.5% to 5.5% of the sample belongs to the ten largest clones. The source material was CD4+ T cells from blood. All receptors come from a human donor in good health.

CDR3 coding DNA: TGTGCCTGGAGTGTCCGGGACGGAAACTATGGCTACACCTTC. This encodes CAWSVRDGNYGYTF. The chain links TRBV30 to TRBJ1-2, with D tentatively TRBD1 (5 bases). The CDR3 loop spans 14 amino acids. V gave up 0 bases and J gave up 2 bases, with 10 bases separating them. Germline V gene lookup returns CDR1 GTSNPN and CDR2 SVGIG (reference sequence).

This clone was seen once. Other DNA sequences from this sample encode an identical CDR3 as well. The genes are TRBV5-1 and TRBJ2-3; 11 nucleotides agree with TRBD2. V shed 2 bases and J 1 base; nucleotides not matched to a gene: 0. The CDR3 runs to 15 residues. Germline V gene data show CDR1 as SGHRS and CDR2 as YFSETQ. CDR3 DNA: TGCGCCAGCAGCTTTAGCGGGAGGGGCACAGATACGCAGTATTTT. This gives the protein CASSFSGRGTDTQYF.